One sample yielded the 22 T cell receptor beta chains listed below, sequenced in a study of cytomegalovirus exposure and HLA in healthy donors. The PCR had 60 Vbeta and 13 Jbeta primers. The method was immunoSEQ multiplex PCR; TCRdb's version includes in-frame clones alone and lacks a portion of them. The data show some 150,000 clones, roughly 80% seen once. Sequences were obtained from PBMCs. These receptors all come from a male donor in good health and CMV-seronegative.

This clone has more than one count but fewer than ten. The gene calls are TRBV27 and TRBJ1-5; TRBD1 might be the D (6 bases). Trimming removed 5 bases from V and 0 bases from J, with 11 bases in between. Germline-derived CDR1 and CDR2 are MNHEY and SMNVEV (reference sequence). There are 15 residues in the CDR3. The CDR3 DNA reads TGTGCCAGCAGTCCCGGACAGACTAGCAATCAGCCCCAGCATTTT. Amino acid sequence: CASSPGQTSNQPQHF.

The chain couples TRBV7-9 to TRBJ2-1, with TRBD1 matching over 9 bases. V lost 6 bases and J lost 4; bases outside the gene matches: 13. The CDR3 has 17 amino acids. CDR1 and CDR2 (germline): SEHNR, FQNEAQ (reference sequence). The CDR3 sequence is CASRPTGGPDPYNEQFF. As DNA, the CDR3 is TGTGCCAGCAGACCGACAGGGGGACCCGATCCTTACAATGAGCAGTTCTTC.

This sequence joins TRBV4-1 and TRBJ1-1; D may be TRBD1 (6 bases). Germline-derived CDR1 and CDR2 are MGHRA and YSYEKL. Deletions cut 3 bases from V and 6 bases from J, with 17 bases between. The CDR3 consists of 15 residues. Here the CDR3 DNA reads TGCGCCAGCAGCCAGCTGACAGGAGAACGCGCTGAAGCTTTCTTT. Translation gives CASSQLTGERAEAFF.

The chain has TRBV19 and TRBJ2-7; no clear D gene. Looked up from germline, CDR1 is LNHDA and CDR2 is SQIVND (reference sequence). V was pared by 5 bases and J by 1 base, with 21 bases between. CDR3 length: 17 residues. The CDR3 reads CASSPFLSYQASYEQYF. The CDR3 DNA follows: TGTGCCAGTAGTCCCTTTTTGAGCTACCAGGCATCCTACGAGCAGTACTTC.

The rearrangement joins TRBV7-2 to TRBJ2-2; 9 nucleotides agree with TRBD2. The trim removed 0 bases at V and 4 bases at J, leaving 0 bases unmatched. The CDR3 is 15 amino acids. In germline, CDR1 is SGHTA, CDR2 FQGNSA. CDR3 residues: CASSLASGSTGELFF. The CDR3, as DNA: TGTGCCAGCAGCTTAGCTAGCGGGAGCACCGGGGAGCTGTTTTTT. Looking up the rest from reference TRBV7-2 and TRBJ2-2 gives the full variable domain: GAGVSQSPSNKVTEKGKDVELRCDPISGHTALYWYRQSLGQGLEFLIYFQGNSAPDKSGLPSDRFSAERTGGSVSTLTIQRTQQEDSAVYLCASSLASGSTGELFFGEGSRLTVL.

The rearrangement uses TRBV5-1 and TRBJ2-7, with a tentative D call TRBD2 (5 bases). The CDR3 spans 15 residues. Germline V CDR1 and CDR2: SGHRS, YFSETQ. Trimming left V 0 bases short and J 3 bases short, with 13 bases between. The CDR3, as DNA: TGCGCCAGCAGCTTGGGGCCTGGAGGTAACTACGAGCAGTACTTC. The encoded protein is CASSLGPGGNYEQYF.

The V and J genes are TRBV7-3 and TRBJ2-2, with 7 positions matching TRBD1. The ends lost 6 bases at V and 0 bases at J; junction bases unmatched: 7. Looked up from germline, CDR1 is SGHTA and CDR2 is FQGTGA. The CDR3 sequence is 16 residues long. The CDR3 loop reads CASRPDRRANTGELFF. CDR3 DNA: TGTGCCAGCAGACCGGACAGGCGCGCGAACACCGGGGAGCTGTTTTTT.

To note about this clone: A read error may account for a junction end that differs from germline. The chain has TRBV7-9 and TRBJ2-7, with 10 bases aligning to TRBD2. Germline lookup yields CDR1 SEHNR and CDR2 FQNEAQ (reference sequence). CDR3 length equals 16 residues. The CDR3 nucleotides read TGTTCCAGCAGTCACCCGGCTAGCGGGAGTTCCTACGAGCAGTACTTC. Its translation: CSSSHPASGSSYEQYF.

The rearrangement uses TRBV15 and TRBJ2-7; 10 bases match TRBD2. Germline loops: CDR1 LNHNV, CDR2 YYDKDF (reference sequence). Losses at the gene ends were 1 base for V and 6 bases for J; bases not matched to a gene: 6. The CDR3 runs 15 residues. CDR3 residues: CATSRVSGRGLEQYF. The CDR3 DNA reads TGTGCCACCAGCAGAGTGAGCGGGAGGGGTCTCGAGCAGTACTTC. The variable domain in full, completed from reference TRBV15 and TRBJ2-7, reads DAMVIQNPRYQVTQFGKPVTLSCSQTLNHNVMYWYQQKSSQAPKLLFHYYDKDFNNEADTPDNFQSRRPNTSFCFLDIRSPGLGDTAMYLCATSRVSGRGLEQYFGPGTRLTVT.

The chain joins TRBV4-2 to TRBJ1-1; D is possibly TRBD1 (6 bases). Germline CDR1 reads LGHNA; CDR2 reads YNFKEQ. V was clipped by 1 base and J by 3 bases, with 12 bases between them. CDR3 length: 15 amino acids. For the CDR3, the DNA is TGTGCCAGCAGCCAAGCGGTCGCAGGGGACACTGAAGCTTTCTTT. This encodes CASSQAVAGDTEAFF.

The rearrangement links TRBV6-5 to TRBJ2-5, with TRBD2 as a possible D gene (5 bases). CDR1 is MNHEY and CDR2 is SVGAGI in the germline V gene. The CDR3 consists of 12 residues. Trimming stripped 11 bases from V and 5 bases from J, with 15 bases between. The CDR3 nucleotides read TGTGCCGTTGAGGGCCTGGGGGAGACCCAGTACTTC. Amino acid sequence: CAVEGLGETQYF.

This clone was picked up a small number of times. The gene calls are TRBV5-1 and TRBJ2-5; TRBD2 matches at 11 bases. The CDR3 is 14 amino acids. Trimming at V came to 7 bases and at J to 5 bases, leaving 7 bases not matched to a gene. Germline V lookup: CDR1 SGHRS, CDR2 YFSETQ. The CDR3 loop reads CASGLAGGPETQYF. CDR3 in DNA: TGCGCCAGCGGGTTAGCGGGAGGGCCGGAGACCCAGTACTTC.

J is TRBJ2-7 and V is TRBV29-1; TRBD2 is a possible D gene (5 bases). Germline loops: CDR1 SQVTM, CDR2 ANQGSEA. Trimming cost V 0 bases and J 5 bases, with 11 bases left between them. The length of the CDR3 is 13 residues. The CDR3 sequence is CSVEDLPTNEQYF. The CDR3 DNA is TGCAGCGTTGAAGACCTGCCGACTAACGAGCAGTACTTC.

The rearrangement uses TRBV2 and TRBJ1-3; D remains unclear. V was pared by 6 bases and J by 0 bases, with 12 bases between. CDR1 and CDR2 (germline): SNHLY, FYNNEI. The length of the CDR3 is 15 residues. CDR3 sequence (DNA): TGTGCCAGCAGCCCCGACACGTCCTCTGGAAACACCATATATTTT. Its translation: CASSPDTSSGNTIYF.

In its sample, this clone was seen a few times. The gene calls are TRBV28 and TRBJ1-1, with 8 bases aligning to TRBD1. V lost 4 bases, J lost 3 bases, and 4 bases stayed unmatched. Germline CDR1 is MDHEN and CDR2 is SYDVKM. The CDR3 has 14 amino acids. CDR3 nucleotides: TGTGCCAGCAGTTCTCAGGGGGCGCACACTGAAGCTTTCTTT. This sequence encodes CASSSQGAHTEAFF. Variable domain in full (rest from reference TRBV28 and TRBJ1-1): DVKVTQSSRYLVKRTGEKVFLECVQDMDHENMFWYRQDPGLGLRLIYFSYDVKMKEKGDIPEGYSVSREKKERFSLILESASTNQTSMYLCASSSQGAHTEAFFGQGTRLTVV.

The chain employs TRBV19 and TRBJ1-5; 7 nucleotides agree with TRBD1. J was trimmed by 3 bases and V by 0 bases; bases with no gene match: 8. The CDR3 is 17 amino acids. Germline V CDR1 and CDR2: LNHDA, SQIVND (reference sequence). The CDR3 loop is CASSIEEGQLFNQPQHF. The DNA of the CDR3 is TGTGCCAGTAGTATAGAGGAGGGACAGCTATTCAATCAGCCCCAGCATTTT.

The gene calls are TRBV10-1 and TRBJ1-2; D unresolved. Between the trimmed V and J ends, which lost 11 bases and 3 bases, there was a span of 13 bases. The germline gives CDR1 WNHNN, CDR2 SYGVQD (reference sequence). The CDR3 sequence is 12 residues long. In DNA, the CDR3 is TGCGCCCCGAGGTTCGAGGACTATGGCTACACCTTC. This codes for CAPRFEDYGYTF.

V usage is TRBV4-2 and J usage is TRBJ2-2; D remains ambiguous. Germline V gene lookup returns CDR1 LGHNA and CDR2 YNFKEQ. V gave up 0 bases and J gave up 0 bases, with 5 bases separating them. CDR3 length: 15 residues. The CDR3 nucleotides read TGTGCCAGCAGCCAAGAGGGCTCGAACACCGGGGAGCTGTTTTTT. Protein sequence: CASSQEGSNTGELFF.

This chain's CDR3 is CASSLGLAETQYF. The DNA of the CDR3 is TGTGCCAGCAGCTTAGGGCTAGCTGAGACCCAGTACTTC. V gene TRBV7-9 combines with J gene TRBJ2-5, with a tentative D call TRBD2 (5 bases). Per germline, CDR1 SEHNR and CDR2 FQNEAQ (reference sequence). Trimming left V 1 base short and J 5 bases short, with 8 bases between. The CDR3 has 13 amino acids.

This clone has a single count. The chain uses TRBV5-8 and TRBJ1-1; no firm D call. The CDR3 has 14 amino acids. Germline V CDR1 and CDR2: SGHTS, YDEGEE. V lost 1 base and J 0 bases, leaving 7 bases between the germline ends. As DNA, the CDR3 is TGTGCCAGCAGCTTGCTACTCTTGAACACTGAAGCTTTCTTT. Translated: CASSLLLLNTEAFF.

V gene TRBV9 combines with J gene TRBJ2-1; no clear D gene. Between the trimmed V and J ends, which lost 4 bases and 0 bases, there was a span of 14 bases. Germline lookup yields CDR1 SGDLS and CDR2 YYNGEE. The CDR3 is 16 residues long. CDR3: CASSMNVVSSYNEQFF. Written as DNA, the CDR3 is TGTGCCAGCAGCATGAATGTCGTCAGCTCCTACAATGAGCAGTTCTTC.

The CDR3 loop is CASSVQGTGYEQYF. The CDR3 DNA sequence: TGTGCCAGCAGCGTACAGGGCACGGGATACGAGCAGTACTTC. The J gene is TRBJ2-7, the V gene TRBV5-4; TRBD1 is a possible D gene (6 bases). Trimming stripped 4 bases from V and 4 bases from J, with 15 bases between. CDR1 and CDR2 from the germline V gene are SGHNT and YYREEE (reference sequence). This CDR3 is built from 14 residues.